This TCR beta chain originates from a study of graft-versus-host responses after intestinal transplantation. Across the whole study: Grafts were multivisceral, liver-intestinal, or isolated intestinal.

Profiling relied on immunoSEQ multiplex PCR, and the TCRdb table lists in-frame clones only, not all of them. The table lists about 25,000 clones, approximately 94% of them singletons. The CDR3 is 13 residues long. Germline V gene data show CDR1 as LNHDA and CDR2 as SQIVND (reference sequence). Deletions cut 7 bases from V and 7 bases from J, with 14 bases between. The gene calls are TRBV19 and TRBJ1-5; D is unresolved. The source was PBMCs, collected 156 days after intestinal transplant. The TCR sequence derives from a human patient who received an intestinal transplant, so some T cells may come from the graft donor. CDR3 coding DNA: TGTGCCAGTAACCGACAAATGGGGCAGCCCCAGCATTTT. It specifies CASNRQMGQPQHF. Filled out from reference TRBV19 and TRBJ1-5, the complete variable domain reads DGGITQSPKYLFRKEGQNVTLSCEQNLNHDAMYWYRQDPGQGLRLIYYSQIVNDFQKGDIAEGYSVSREKKESFPLTVTSAQKNPTAFYLCASNRQMGQPQHFGDGTRLSIL.